This T cell receptor (beta chain) emerged from a study of blood T cell repertoires in COVID-19. Turning to the study itself: Italy, Spain and the United States were the sources of the convalescent and acute COVID-19 samples.

Sequencing used immunoSEQ multiplex PCR; TCRdb keeps in-frame clones, though not all of them. The profile shows 250,000 to 350,000 clones, 88% of them singletons. In germline, CDR1 is SGHAT, CDR2 FQNNGV. The J segment lost 3 bases and the V segment lost 5 bases, leaving 15 bases of the junction unmatched. The CDR3 sequence is 18 residues long. The chain links TRBV11-2 to TRBJ2-3; the match to TRBD1 covers 9 bases. Source material: peripheral blood. This receptor was obtained from a woman aged 25 to 39 with COVID-19, enrolled during active disease. The CDR3 here is CASSHPPRQGENTDTQYF. The CDR3, as DNA: TGTGCCAGCAGCCACCCCCCCCGACAGGGGGAGAATACAGATACGCAGTATTTT.